Listed here are 7 T cell receptor beta chains from one sample, sequenced in a study of blood T cell repertoires in COVID-19. Clones were sequenced by immunoSEQ multiplex PCR, and TCRdb holds only the in-frame ones, with some missing. There are 150,000 to 200,000 clones in the sample; around 85% occur only once, and 0.7% to 0.85% lies in the top ten. Sample: peripheral blood. These receptors all come from a woman aged 70-85 years with acute or convalescent COVID-19.

The chain uses TRBV5-5 and TRBJ2-3; the D is unclear. V lost 4 bases and J 1 base, leaving 7 bases between the germline ends. The CDR3 spans 13 residues. Germline V gene sequence: CDR1 SGHKS, CDR2 YYEKEE (reference sequence). The CDR3 bases are TGTGCCAGCAGCCTTCCTGGCACAGATACGCAGTATTTT. Translation: CASSLPGTDTQYF.

This chain connects TRBV12-3 or TRBV12-4 to TRBJ1-5, with D hard to call. This CDR3 region has 13 residues. V lost 1 base and J 6 bases, leaving 7 bases between the germline ends. This CDR3 is CASSLGGPQPQHF. In DNA form, the CDR3 reads TGTGCCAGCAGTTTAGGTGGGCCTCAGCCCCAGCATTTT.

The chain uses TRBV4-2 and TRBJ1-2, with D possibly matching TRBD1 (5 bases). V was cut by 1 base and J by 2 bases, with 8 bases left in between. CDR3 length: 14 amino acids. In germline, CDR1 is LGHNA, CDR2 YNFKEQ. The CDR3 here is CASSQGEGNYGYTF. The CDR3 DNA sequence: TGTGCCAGCAGCCAAGGGGAGGGGAACTATGGCTACACCTTC.

This clone has just one count. The chain carries TRBV9 and TRBJ2-1, with TRBD1 as a possible D gene (7 bases). CDR1 and CDR2 (germline): SGDLS, YYNGEE. This CDR3 spans 15 amino acids. V was pared by 0 bases and J by 3 bases, with 10 bases between. For the CDR3, the DNA is TGTGCCAGCAGCGTAGGCCAGGGGGGCTACAATGAGCAGTTCTTC. It translates to CASSVGQGGYNEQFF.

This clone was seen more than once but under ten times. V usage is TRBV7-2 and J usage is TRBJ2-7, with D unresolved. The germline gives CDR1 SGHTA, CDR2 FQGNSA. The CDR3 length is 12 residues. Trimming pared 1 base from V and 6 bases from J, leaving 7 bases between. The CDR3: CASSLDLSEQYF. CDR3 nucleotide sequence: TGTGCCAGCAGCTTAGACCTCAGCGAGCAGTACTTC.

The chain joins TRBV5-6 to TRBJ1-5, with D maybe TRBD1 (6 bases). CDR3 length equals 15 residues. Trimming took 0 bases from V and 2 from J, leaving 9 bases between them. CDR1 and CDR2 from the germline V gene are SGHDT and YYEEEE. The CDR3 spells CASSLAGGGNQPQHF. The DNA for the CDR3 is TGTGCCAGCAGCTTGGCGGGGGGCGGCAATCAGCCCCAGCATTTT.

This chain connects TRBV4-2 to TRBJ2-4; 9 bases agree with TRBD1. This CDR3 is 22 amino acids long. J lost 6 bases, V lost 4 bases, and 28 bases had no gene match. Germline values: CDR1 LGHNA, CDR2 YNFKEQ. As DNA, the CDR3 is TGTGCCAGCAGCCTAGGTCCGGGACAGGGCCAATCTGGTGGTGGAACTCGAAACATTCAGTACTTC. Its protein product is CASSLGPGQGQSGGGTRNIQYF.